Shown below are 28 T cell receptor beta chains from a single sample sequenced in a study of blood T cell repertoires in COVID-19. The method was immunoSEQ multiplex PCR; TCRdb's version includes in-frame clones alone and lacks a portion of them. The data hold under 400,000 clones, with about 92% observed a single time. Sequencing used peripheral blood. The receptors originated from a woman aged 60-70 years with COVID-19, enrolled during active disease.

This clone has more than one count but fewer than ten. The rearrangement joins TRBV10-3 to TRBJ2-7; TRBD2 agrees at 10 bases. The CDR3 spans 14 residues. The V segment lost 10 bases and the J segment 3 bases; nucleotides outside the gene matches: 9. Germline V gene sequence: CDR1 ENHRY, CDR2 SYGVKD. This CDR3 reads CATTGTSENYEQYF. The CDR3 nucleotides read TGTGCCACCACCGGGACTAGCGAAAACTACGAGCAGTACTTC.

The V and J genes are TRBV9 and TRBJ2-6; D not certain. CDR3 length equals 15 residues. Germline CDR1 SGDLS, CDR2 YYNGEE. The V end lost 0 bases, the J end lost 1 base, and 5 bases lay between the germline ends. The CDR3 DNA follows: TGTGCCAGCAGCGTAGAGAGTTCTGGGGCCAACGTCCTGACTTTC. This encodes CASSVESSGANVLTF. Full variable domain (missing parts from reference TRBV9 and TRBJ2-6): DSGVTQTPKHLITATGQRVTLRCSPRSGDLSVYWYQQSLDQGLQFLIQYYNGEERAKGNILERFSAQQFPDLHSELNLSSLELGDSALYFCASSVESSGANVLTFGAGSRLTVL.

The chain couples TRBV3-1 (or the pseudogene TRBV3-2) to TRBJ2-5; 12 bases align to TRBD2. CDR3 size: 14 residues. V lost 6 bases, J lost 5 bases, and 4 bases stayed unmatched. Germline V gene data show CDR1 as LGHDT and CDR2 as YNNKEL (reference sequence). CDR3 coding DNA: TGTGCCAGCAGACTCGGGACTAGCGGGGAGACCCAGTACTTC. As protein: CASRLGTSGETQYF.

V and J are TRBV6-5 and TRBJ1-5; D possibly corresponds to TRBD1 (6 bases). V was clipped by 10 bases and J by 2 bases, with 18 bases between them. Germline V gene data show CDR1 as MNHEY and CDR2 as SVGAGI. CDR3 length: 15 residues. The CDR3 is CATERGGAGNQPQHF. In DNA, the CDR3 is TGTGCCACCGAGAGGGGGGGAGCAGGCAATCAGCCCCAGCATTTT.

The V and J genes are TRBV18 and TRBJ1-3, with D unclear. V lost 3 bases, J lost 7 bases, and 16 bases lay in between. Germline V lookup: CDR1 KGHSH, CDR2 LQKENI. The CDR3 has 15 residues. CDR3 in DNA: TGTGCCAGCTCACCCCCGGTAGGAGCCCGGAACACCATATATTTT. This codes for CASSPPVGARNTIYF.

The rearrangement uses TRBV7-8 and TRBJ2-3, with 8 bases fitting TRBD2. Trimming removed 5 bases from V and 5 bases from J; junction bases left unmatched: 6. This CDR3 is 14 amino acids long. CDR1 SGHVS and CDR2 FQNEAQ come from the germline V gene. CDR3 loop: CASSLGGAVDTQYF. The CDR3 coding sequence is TGTGCCAGCAGCCTCGGGGGGGCGGTAGATACGCAGTATTTT.

Comments on this clone: Distinct nucleotide sequences in the sample also encode this CDR3. The rearrangement links TRBV14 to TRBJ2-1; maybe TRBD2 (5 bases). Germline CDR1 and CDR2: SGHDN and FVKESK. V shed 2 bases and J shed 3 bases, with 8 bases lying between them. This CDR3 is built from 14 residues. CDR3 amino acids: CASSQRGFYNEQFF. CDR3 DNA sequence: TGTGCCAGCAGCCAACGAGGGTTCTACAATGAGCAGTTCTTC.

A remark on this clone: The sample holds other DNA sequences that translate to the same CDR3. The genes are TRBV27 and TRBJ2-7; D perhaps matches TRBD2 (6 bases). This CDR3 is 13 amino acids long. Germline values: CDR1 MNHEY, CDR2 SMNVEV (reference sequence). Trimming shortened V by 6 bases and J by 0 bases, and 9 bases separated the two germline ends. The CDR3 DNA reads TGTGCCAGCAGCTCCGGGGGCTCCTACGAGCAGTACTTC. Amino acids: CASSSGGSYEQYF.

The rearrangement uses TRBV18 and TRBJ1-1, with 7 nucleotides matching TRBD1. J gave up 0 bases and V 5 bases, and 3 bases lay outside the gene matches. The V gene's germline CDR1 is KGHSH and CDR2 LQKENI. This CDR3 contains 14 residues. This CDR3 reads CASSVQGLNTEAFF. The CDR3 region has the DNA TGTGCCAGCTCAGTACAGGGGTTGAACACTGAAGCTTTCTTT.

The chain employs TRBV5-6 and TRBJ1-6; D is undetermined. V lost 2 bases, J lost 2 bases, and 11 bases lay in between. CDR3 length: 16 residues. From germline, CDR1 is SGHDT and CDR2 YYEEEE. The CDR3 spells CASSLQTVTYNSPLHF. CDR3 bases: TGTGCCAGCAGCTTACAAACCGTCACCTATAATTCACCCCTCCACTTT.

The rearrangement joins TRBV7-3 to TRBJ2-2; D may be TRBD2 (5 bases). Germline V gene sequence: CDR1 SGHTA, CDR2 FQGTGA. The CDR3 length is 14 residues. With 5 bases removed from V and 0 bases from J, the gap between germline ends came to 7 bases. DNA of the CDR3: TGTGCCAGCAGCGCCGGGGCGAACACCGGGGAGCTGTTTTTT. Its translation is CASSAGANTGELFF. Drawing the rest from reference TRBV7-3 and TRBJ2-2, the complete variable domain is GAGVSQTPSNKVTEKGKYVELRCDPISGHTALYWYRQSLGQGPEFLIYFQGTGAADDSGLPNDRFFAVRPEGSVSTLKIQRTERGDSAVYLCASSAGANTGELFFGEGSRLTVL.

This clone has a handful of counts. The V call is TRBV9, the J call TRBJ2-1; D is possibly TRBD2 (6 bases). With 3 bases removed from V and 6 bases from J, the gap between germline ends came to 13 bases. The CDR3 runs 14 residues. Germline values: CDR1 SGDLS, CDR2 YYNGEE. CDR3: CASSAGEPFNEQFF. CDR3 sequence (DNA): TGTGCCAGCAGCGCGGGGGAACCCTTCAATGAGCAGTTCTTC.

This sequence joins TRBV9 and TRBJ1-2; D perhaps matches TRBD1 (5 bases). Deletions cut 4 bases from V and 4 bases from J, with 11 bases between. CDR3 length equals 13 residues. Germline V gene sequence: CDR1 SGDLS, CDR2 YYNGEE. Written as DNA, the CDR3 is TGTGCCAGCAGCCCCCGACAGTTCTATGGCTACACCTTC. This codes for CASSPRQFYGYTF.

This clone has a single count. V and J are TRBV10-3 and TRBJ1-1; tentative D call: TRBD1 (5 bases). Germline lookup yields CDR1 ENHRY and CDR2 SYGVKD. This CDR3 has 14 residues. The V gene lost 6 bases and the J gene lost 3 bases, with 14 bases spanning the gap. The CDR3, as DNA: TGTGCCATCAGGGGGCCACCCCCGGACACTGAAGCTTTCTTT. This encodes CAIRGPPPDTEAFF.

This clone was detected only once. The V and J genes are TRBV29-1 and TRBJ2-2, with 9 bases lining up with TRBD1. Germline-derived CDR1 and CDR2 are SQVTM and ANQGSEA. V lost 0 bases to trimming and J lost 3 bases; unmatched junction nucleotides: 17. The CDR3 loop spans 20 amino acids. The CDR3 region is CSVEDLFDRGLLPDTGELFF. The CDR3 DNA reads as TGCAGCGTTGAAGATCTCTTTGACAGGGGGTTACTACCGGACACCGGGGAGCTGTTTTTT.

The chain carries TRBV28 and TRBJ1-4; tentative D call: TRBD1 (6 bases). Germline CDR1 reads MDHEN; CDR2 reads SYDVKM. The CDR3 is made up of 14 amino acids. Trimming cost V 3 bases and J 7 bases, with 12 bases left between them. This chain's CDR3 is CASSFPAGVEKLFF. The CDR3 region has the DNA TGTGCCAGCAGTTTTCCGGCAGGGGTTGAAAAACTGTTTTTT.

The chain employs TRBV24-1 and TRBJ2-7; TRBD2 is a possible D gene (6 bases). Germline CDR1 is KGHDR and CDR2 is SFDVKD. The CDR3 consists of 15 residues. Trimming left V 5 bases short and J 0 bases short, with 13 bases between. CDR3 DNA: TGTGCCACCAGTGTTGGGGACTCCAGCTCCTACGAGCAGTACTTC. Its translation is CATSVGDSSSYEQYF.

The chain couples TRBV19 to TRBJ1-1; D remains ambiguous. Looked up from germline, CDR1 is LNHDA and CDR2 is SQIVND (reference sequence). Trimming shortened V by 5 bases and J by 0 bases, and 7 bases separated the two germline ends. The CDR3 length is 13 residues. The CDR3 region has the DNA TGTGCCAGTAGTCCCGAGTTGAACACTGAAGCTTTCTTT. This translates into CASSPELNTEAFF.

The V call is TRBV7-8, the J call TRBJ1-5; D gene ambiguous. Deletions cut 5 bases from V and 3 bases from J, with 11 bases between. The CDR3 is 14 residues long. Germline assignment: CDR1 SGHVS and CDR2 FQNEAQ. CDR3 loop: CASSPLRYNQPQHF. As DNA, the CDR3 is TGTGCCAGCAGCCCTTTGCGTTACAATCAGCCCCAGCATTTT.

This clone is a singleton in its sample. The V call is TRBV6-2 or TRBV6-3, the J call TRBJ2-5; 10 bases fit TRBD2. The J segment lost 5 bases and the V segment lost 5 bases, leaving 5 bases of the junction unmatched. Germline V gives CDR1 MNHEY, CDR2 SVGEGT. CDR3 length: 14 amino acids. CDR3 in amino acids: CASSQAGGRETQYF. The CDR3 nucleotides read TGTGCCAGCAGTCAAGCGGGGGGGCGGGAGACCCAGTACTTC.

The V gene is TRBV4-1, the J gene TRBJ2-1; 9 nucleotides match TRBD1. CDR3 length: 17 residues. In germline, CDR1 is MGHRA, CDR2 YSYEKL. V was clipped by 1 base and J by 6 bases; unmatched bases: 10. The CDR3: CASSQVPGQGKVNEQFF. The CDR3 DNA follows: TGCGCCAGCAGCCAAGTCCCGGGACAGGGCAAAGTCAATGAGCAGTTCTTC.

The CDR3 is CASSRDYNYGYTF. For the CDR3, the DNA is TGCGCCAGCAGTCGGGACTACAACTATGGCTACACCTTC. The gene calls are TRBV5-1 and TRBJ1-2, with TRBD1 as a possible D gene (5 bases). Between the trimmed V and J ends, which lost 5 bases and 2 bases, there was a span of 10 bases. Germline lookup yields CDR1 SGHRS and CDR2 YFSETQ. The CDR3 contains 13 residues. Complete variable domain (other parts from reference TRBV5-1 and TRBJ1-2): KAGVTQTPRYLIKTRGQQVTLSCSPISGHRSVSWYQQTPGQGLQFLFEYFSETQRNKGNFPGRFSGRQFSNSRSEMNVSTLELGDSALYLCASSRDYNYGYTFGSGTRLTVV.

The rearrangement joins TRBV6-5 to TRBJ1-6, with 7 bases aligning to TRBD1. With V trimmed by 11 bases and J by 0 bases, 7 bases remained unmatched. CDR1 and CDR2 from the germline V gene are MNHEY and SVGAGI. The CDR3 has 15 residues. Here the CDR3 DNA reads TGTGCCGGATCGGGACAGAGCTCCTATAATTCACCCCTCCACTTT. It is translated as CAGSGQSSYNSPLHF.

The J gene is TRBJ2-7, the V gene TRBV3-1 (or the pseudogene TRBV3-2); D possibly corresponds to TRBD2 (6 bases). This CDR3 has 14 residues. V was shortened by 0 bases and J by 6 bases, with 12 bases between the two germline ends. Germline assignment: CDR1 LGHDT and CDR2 YNNKEL (reference sequence). This CDR3 reads CASSQENPGAEQYF. Written as DNA, the CDR3 is TGTGCCAGCAGCCAAGAGAATCCGGGAGCCGAGCAGTACTTC.

This rearrangement joins TRBV19 to TRBJ1-4, with D unclear. The CDR3 runs 13 residues. Trimming left V 4 bases short and J 4 bases short, with 7 bases between. CDR1 is LNHDA and CDR2 is SQIVND in the germline V gene (reference sequence). CDR3 in amino acids: CASSRAHNEKLFF. The CDR3 DNA reads TGTGCCAGTAGTAGGGCCCATAATGAAAAACTGTTTTTT.

Comment on this clone: One end of the junction is discordant with germline, which a read error may explain. The chain carries TRBV5-1 and TRBJ2-1; perhaps TRBD2 as D (7 bases). The CDR3 totals 17 residues. Per germline, CDR1 SGHRS and CDR2 YFSETQ. The CDR3 loop reads CARSWGGGGASYNEQFF. The CDR3 DNA reads TGCGCCCGCAGTTGGGGGGGCGGGGGAGCCTCCTACAATGAGCAGTTCTTC.

The chain has TRBV6-5 and TRBJ2-1; D is perhaps TRBD2 (5 bases). Germline V gene sequence: CDR1 MNHEY, CDR2 SVGAGI. The germline V and J ends were trimmed by 6 bases and 9 bases, with 21 bases remaining between them. This CDR3 spans 15 amino acids. Here the CDR3 DNA reads TGTGCCAGCAGACCCGAGGGAACGAGGCGCAGTGAGCAGTTCTTC. Protein product: CASRPEGTRRSEQFF.

The J gene is TRBJ1-6, the V gene TRBV6-5; D is unclear. Germline V gives CDR1 MNHEY, CDR2 SVGAGI. Trimming took off 0 bases at V and 14 bases at J, with 11 bases between the two ends. This CDR3 comprises 13 residues. The CDR3 region has the DNA TGTGCCAGCAGTTACTCTCCGCAATCGGCCCTCCACTTT. Translated, it gives CASSYSPQSALHF.